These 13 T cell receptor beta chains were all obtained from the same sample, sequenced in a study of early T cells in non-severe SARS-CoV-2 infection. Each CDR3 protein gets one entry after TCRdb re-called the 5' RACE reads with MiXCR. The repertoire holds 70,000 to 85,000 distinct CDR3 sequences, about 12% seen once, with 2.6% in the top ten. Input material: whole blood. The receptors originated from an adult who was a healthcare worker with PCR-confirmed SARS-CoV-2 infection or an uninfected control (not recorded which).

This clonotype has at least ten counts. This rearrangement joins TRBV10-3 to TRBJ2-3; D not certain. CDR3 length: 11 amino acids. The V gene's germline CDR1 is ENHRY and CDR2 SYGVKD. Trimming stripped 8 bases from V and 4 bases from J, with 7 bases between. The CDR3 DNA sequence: TGTGCCATCGGTCTGGCAGATACGCAGTATTTT. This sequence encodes CAIGLADTQYF.

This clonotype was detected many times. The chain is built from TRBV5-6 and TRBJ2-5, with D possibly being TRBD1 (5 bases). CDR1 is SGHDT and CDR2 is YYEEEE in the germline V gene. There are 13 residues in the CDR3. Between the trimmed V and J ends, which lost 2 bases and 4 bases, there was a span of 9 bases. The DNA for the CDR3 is TGTGCCAGCAGCTTTGTAGGGGCAGAGACCCAGTACTTC. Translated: CASSFVGAETQYF.

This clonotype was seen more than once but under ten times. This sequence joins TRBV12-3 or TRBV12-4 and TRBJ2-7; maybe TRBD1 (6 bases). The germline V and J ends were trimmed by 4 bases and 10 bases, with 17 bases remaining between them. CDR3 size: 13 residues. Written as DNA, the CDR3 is TGTGCCAGCAGTTACTCCGGGACAAGGAACCAGTACTTC. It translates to CASSYSGTRNQYF.

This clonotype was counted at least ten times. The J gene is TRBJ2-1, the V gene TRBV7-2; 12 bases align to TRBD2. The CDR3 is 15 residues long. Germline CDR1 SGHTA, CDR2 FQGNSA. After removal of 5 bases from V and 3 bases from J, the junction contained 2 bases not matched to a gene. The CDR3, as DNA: TGTGCCAGCAGCCGGACTAGCGGGATCTACAATGAGCAGTTCTTC. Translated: CASSRTSGIYNEQFF.

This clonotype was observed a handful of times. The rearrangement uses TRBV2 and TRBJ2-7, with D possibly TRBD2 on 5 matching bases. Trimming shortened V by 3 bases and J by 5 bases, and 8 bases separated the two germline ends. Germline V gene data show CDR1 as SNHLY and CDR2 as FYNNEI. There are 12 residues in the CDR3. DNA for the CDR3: TGTGCCAGCAGTGAGTCGGGAAACGAGCAGTACTTC. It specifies CASSESGNEQYF.

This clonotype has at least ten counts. The CDR3 DNA reads TGCGCCAGCAGCCAAGATCCCCGGGGGGTCTCCTACAATGAGCAGTTCTTC. As protein: CASSQDPRGVSYNEQFF. The rearrangement joins TRBV4-1 to TRBJ2-1; 7 nucleotides agree with TRBD2. The CDR3 runs 17 residues. V trimming: 0 bases; J trimming: 0 bases; junction bases outside the gene matches: 5. Germline V lookup: CDR1 MGHRA, CDR2 YSYEKL.

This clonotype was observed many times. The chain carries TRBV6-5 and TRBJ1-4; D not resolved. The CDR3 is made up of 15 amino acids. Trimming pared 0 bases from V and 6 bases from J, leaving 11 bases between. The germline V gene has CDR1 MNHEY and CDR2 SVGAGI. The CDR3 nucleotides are TGTGCCAGCAGTTACTCGAATGTTCAGGATGAAAAACTGTTTTTT. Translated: CASSYSNVQDEKLFF.

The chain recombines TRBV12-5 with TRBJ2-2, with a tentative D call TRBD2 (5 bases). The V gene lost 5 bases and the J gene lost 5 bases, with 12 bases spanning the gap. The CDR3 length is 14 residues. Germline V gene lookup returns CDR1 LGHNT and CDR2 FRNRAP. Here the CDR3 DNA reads TGTGCTAGTGGTCTCGGACGGGGTACCGGGGAGCTGTTTTTT. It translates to CASGLGRGTGELFF.

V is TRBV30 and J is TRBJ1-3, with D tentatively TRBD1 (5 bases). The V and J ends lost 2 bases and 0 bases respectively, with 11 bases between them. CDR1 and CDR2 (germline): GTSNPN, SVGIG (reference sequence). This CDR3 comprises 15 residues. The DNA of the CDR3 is TGTGCCTGGAGTCGGGACTCCGGCTCTGGAAACACCATATATTTT. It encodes CAWSRDSGSGNTIYF.

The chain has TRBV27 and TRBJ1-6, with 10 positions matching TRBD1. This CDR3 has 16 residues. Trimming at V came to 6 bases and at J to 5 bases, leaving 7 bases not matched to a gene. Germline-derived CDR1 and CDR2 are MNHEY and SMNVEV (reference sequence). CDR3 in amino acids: CASSDPGTGDNSPLHF. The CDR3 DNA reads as TGTGCCAGCAGCGACCCCGGGACAGGGGATAATTCACCCCTCCACTTT.

Written as DNA, the CDR3 is TGTGCCTGGAGTGTAGGGCTAGCGGGACGGAACACCGGGGAGCTGTTTTTT. It translates to CAWSVGLAGRNTGELFF. This sequence joins TRBV30 and TRBJ2-2; 9 bases agree with TRBD2. V lost 0 bases and J lost 1; bases outside the gene matches: 6. The germline V gene encodes CDR1 GTSNPN and CDR2 SVGIG (reference sequence). The CDR3 sequence is 17 residues long.

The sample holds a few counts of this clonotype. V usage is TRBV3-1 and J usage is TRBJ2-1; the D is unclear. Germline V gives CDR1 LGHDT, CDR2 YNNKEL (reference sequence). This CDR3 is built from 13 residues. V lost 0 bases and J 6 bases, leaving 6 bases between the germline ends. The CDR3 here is CASSQEQFNEQFF. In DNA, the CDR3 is TGTGCCAGCAGCCAAGAACAGTTCAATGAGCAGTTCTTC.

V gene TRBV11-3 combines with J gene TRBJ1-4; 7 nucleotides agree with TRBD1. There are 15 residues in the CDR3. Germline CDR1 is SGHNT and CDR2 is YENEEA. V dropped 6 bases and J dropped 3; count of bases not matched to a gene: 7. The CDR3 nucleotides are TGTGCCAGCAGTCGACCCACAGGGGCTAATGAAAAACTGTTTTTT. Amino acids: CASSRPTGANEKLFF.